These T cell receptor beta chains were read from a single sample in a study of T cell responses to AZD1222 COVID-19 vaccine. Using immunoSEQ multiplex PCR, the repertoire was profiled, and TCRdb retains in-frame clones only, with some absent. The sample has tens of thousands of clones, around four fifths seen once. The material was peripheral blood, obtained on day 0 of AZD1222 vaccination. These receptors were collected from an adult in good health. Both conserved end residues are part of each CDR3. The D gene is left open where the match is weak. Size is omitted from some rows. Given values are once, few, many or a class for expanded clones.

d_gene	abundance	v_gene	j_gene	CDR3aa	CDR3nt
TRBD1	-	TRBV10-3	TRBJ2-3	CAISELQGVSTDTQYF	TGTGCCATCAGTGAACTACAGGGGGTAAGCACAGATACGCAGTATTTT
-	few	TRBV14	TRBJ1-1	CASSDGQKNTEAFF	TGTGCCAGCAGTGATGGACAGAAGAACACTGAAGCTTTCTTT
-	-	TRBV6-5	TRBJ1-6	CASRRETGNSPLHF	TGTGCCAGCAGGAGAGAAACAGGGAATTCACCCCTCCACTTT
-	few	TRBV7-3	TRBJ1-6	CASSSTGGFNSPLHF	TGTGCCAGCAGTTCCACCGGGGGGTTTAATTCACCCCTCCACTTT
-	-	TRBV13	TRBJ1-1	CASSPPGGDEAFF	TGTGCCAGCAGCCCCCCCGGAGGGGATGAAGCTTTCTTT
-	-	TRBV28	TRBJ1-4	CASSFRREVGKLFF	TGTGCCAGCAGTTTTCGTAGGGAAGTTGGAAAACTGTTTTTT
-	-	TRBV5-1	TRBJ1-1	CASYLRGTEAFF	TGCGCCAGCTATTTGAGGGGGACTGAAGCTTTCTTT
-	-	TRBV10-2	TRBJ2-1	CASKLGGGSYNEQFF	TGCGCCAGCAAGTTAGGGGGTGGCTCCTACAATGAGCAGTTCTTC
TRBD1	-	TRBV29-1	TRBJ2-2	CSVDLLRDSGELFF	TGCAGCGTTGACCTCCTCAGGGACAGCGGGGAGCTGTTTTTT
-	once	TRBV3-1/TRBV3-2	TRBJ1-1	CASSHGSNTEAFF	TGTGCCAGCAGCCACGGCAGCAACACTGAAGCTTTCTTT